These T cell receptor beta chains were read from a single sample in a study of response to subunit inactivated influenza vaccine. TCRdb processed the RT-PCR reads anew with MiXCR; each CDR3 protein has one entry. The table records 150,000 to 200,000 distinct CDR3 sequences, approximately 12% of them present only once. These data were also reused for a study on T cells expressing NK-cell markers.

Here the sequenced sample was CD8+ T cells sorted from PBMCs, taken roughly 12 days after vaccination. All receptors derive from a man between 45 and 60 years old who received an inactivated influenza vaccine. CDR3s include the opening cysteine and the closing phenylalanine or tryptophan. The order of the fields is clone size, D gene, J gene, V gene, CDR3 DNA, CDR3 protein. A D gene is named only where the DNA matches it firmly. Clone size appears in some rows only: once, few, many, or a class for an expanded clone.

abundance: few; d_gene: .; j_gene: TRBJ2-7; v_gene: TRBV5-6; CDR3nt: TGTGCCAGCAGTCCTGGAGCGGGTTCCTACGAGCAGTACTTC; CDR3aa: CASSPGAGSYEQYF
abundance: few; d_gene: .; j_gene: TRBJ1-5; v_gene: TRBV19; CDR3nt: TGTGCCAGTAGTTTCGGCGGACTCAATCAGCCCCAGCATTTT; CDR3aa: CASSFGGLNQPQHF
abundance: few; d_gene: TRBD2; j_gene: TRBJ2-2; v_gene: TRBV7-2; CDR3nt: TGTGCCAGCAGCCCGTTGGCGGGGGGCCTAGGGGAGCTGTTTTTT; CDR3aa: CASSPLAGGLGELFF
abundance: .; d_gene: TRBD1; j_gene: TRBJ1-2; v_gene: TRBV2; CDR3nt: TGTGCCAGCAAGAAGGGGGCGGATGGCTACACCTTC; CDR3aa: CASKKGADGYTF
abundance: few; d_gene: TRBD1; j_gene: TRBJ2-1; v_gene: TRBV7-9; CDR3nt: TGTGCCAGCAGCCCGAAACAGGGGCGATACTACAATGAGCAGTTCTTC; CDR3aa: CASSPKQGRYYNEQFF
abundance: .; d_gene: TRBD1; j_gene: TRBJ2-1; v_gene: TRBV10-3; CDR3nt: TGTGCCATCAGCGACAGGGTTGACTCCTACAATGAGCAGTTCTTC; CDR3aa: CAISDRVDSYNEQFF
abundance: .; d_gene: .; j_gene: TRBJ2-1; v_gene: TRBV11-3; CDR3nt: TGTGCCAGCAGCTTAGATCTTGTGACTAGCAATGAGCAGTTCTTC; CDR3aa: CASSLDLVTSNEQFF
abundance: many; d_gene: .; j_gene: TRBJ2-7; v_gene: TRBV29-1; CDR3nt: TGCAGCGTTGAACCCACGGACAGCTACGAGCAGTACTTC; CDR3aa: CSVEPTDSYEQYF
abundance: few; d_gene: TRBD2; j_gene: TRBJ2-7; v_gene: TRBV2; CDR3nt: TGTGCCGCCTACCCTGTGGCTAGCGGGGGCTACGAGCAGTACTTC; CDR3aa: CAAYPVASGGYEQYF
abundance: few; d_gene: .; j_gene: TRBJ2-1; v_gene: TRBV5-1; CDR3nt: TGCGCCAGCAGCACAACAGGGGTAAGGGAGGGGTTCTTC; CDR3aa: CASSTTGVREGFF
abundance: many; d_gene: .; j_gene: TRBJ2-7; v_gene: TRBV5-6; CDR3nt: TGTGCCAGCAGCTGGACACAGGGCGAGCAGTACTTC; CDR3aa: CASSWTQGEQYF
abundance: .; d_gene: .; j_gene: TRBJ2-5; v_gene: TRBV30; CDR3nt: TGTGCCTGGAGTAACCCGGAGACCCAGTACTTC; CDR3aa: CAWSNPETQYF
abundance: .; d_gene: .; j_gene: TRBJ2-7; v_gene: TRBV5-6; CDR3nt: TGTGCCAGGGGCCCCGGGCTCGTCTACGAGCAGTACTTC; CDR3aa: CARGPGLVYEQYF
abundance: few; d_gene: TRBD2; j_gene: TRBJ2-3; v_gene: TRBV7-9; CDR3nt: TGTGCCAGCAGCTTCGGAGCGGGGTGGGACACAGATACGCAGTATTTT; CDR3aa: CASSFGAGWDTDTQYF
abundance: few; d_gene: .; j_gene: TRBJ1-5; v_gene: TRBV12-3/TRBV12-4; CDR3nt: TGTGCCAGCAGTACGACTAGCTATCAGCCCCAGCATTTT; CDR3aa: CASSTTSYQPQHF
abundance: many; d_gene: .; j_gene: TRBJ1-5; v_gene: TRBV6-2/TRBV6-3; CDR3nt: TGTGCCAGCAGTTACGTGTTGGATCCTGTGGGGGACCAGCCCCAGCATTTT; CDR3aa: CASSYVLDPVGDQPQHF
abundance: .; d_gene: TRBD2; j_gene: TRBJ2-1; v_gene: TRBV7-8; CDR3nt: TGTGCCAGCAGCTTATTGCCTAGCGGGGGCCTTAGCTCCTACAATGAGCAGTTCTTC; CDR3aa: CASSLLPSGGLSSYNEQFF
abundance: .; d_gene: .; j_gene: TRBJ2-7; v_gene: TRBV4-2; CDR3nt: TGTGCCAGCAGCCCACGGGGTACTAGCTGGATTTTTTCCGAGCAGTACTTC; CDR3aa: CASSPRGTSWIFSEQYF
abundance: few; d_gene: .; j_gene: TRBJ2-7; v_gene: TRBV7-9; CDR3nt: TGTGCCAGCAGCCCCCCGGGGTACTACGAGCAGTACTTC; CDR3aa: CASSPPGYYEQYF